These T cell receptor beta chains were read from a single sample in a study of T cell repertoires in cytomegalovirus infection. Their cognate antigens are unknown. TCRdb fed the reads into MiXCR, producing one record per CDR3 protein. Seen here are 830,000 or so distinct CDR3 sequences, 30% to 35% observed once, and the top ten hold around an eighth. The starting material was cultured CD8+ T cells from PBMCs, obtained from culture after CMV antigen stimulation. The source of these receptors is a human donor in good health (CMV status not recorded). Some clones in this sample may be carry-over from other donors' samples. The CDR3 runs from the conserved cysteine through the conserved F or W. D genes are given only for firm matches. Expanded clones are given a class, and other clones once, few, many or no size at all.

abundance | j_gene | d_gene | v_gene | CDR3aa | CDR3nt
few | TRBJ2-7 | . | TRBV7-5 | CISVSEACAGTGGFYEQYF | .
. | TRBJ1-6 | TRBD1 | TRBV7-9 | CASSGPQGASSPLHF | TGTGCCAGCAGCGGCCCCCAGGGGGCGAGTTCACCCCTCCACTTT
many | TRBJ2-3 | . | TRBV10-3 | CAIMTGTSTDTQYF | TGTGCCATCATGACCGGGACTAGCACAGATACGCAGTATTTT
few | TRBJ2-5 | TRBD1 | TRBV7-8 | CASSLSLDRVQETQYF | TGTGCCAGCAGCTTAAGTTTAGACAGGGTCCAAGAGACCCAGTACTTC
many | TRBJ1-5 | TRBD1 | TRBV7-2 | CASSLSWTGDQPQHF | TGTGCCAGCAGCTTAAGTTGGACAGGGGATCAGCCCCAGCATTTT
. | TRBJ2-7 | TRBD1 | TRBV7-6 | CASRQGTASSYEQYF | TGTGCCAGCCGACAAGGGACAGCGAGCTCCTACGAGCAGTACTTC
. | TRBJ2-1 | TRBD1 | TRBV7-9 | CASSSTNRDRHFNEQFF | TGTGCCAGCAGCTCAACAAACCGGGACAGGCACTTCAATGAGCAGTTCTTC
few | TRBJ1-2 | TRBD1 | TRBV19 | CASWLGRGLHYGYTF | TGTGCCAGTTGGCTGGGGAGGGGGCTTCACTATGGCTACACCTTC
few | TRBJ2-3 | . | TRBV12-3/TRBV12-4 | CASSFGPGSTQYF | .
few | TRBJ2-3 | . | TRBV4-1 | CASSQDSDTQYF | TGCGCCAGCAGCCAAGATTCAGATACGCAGTATTTT
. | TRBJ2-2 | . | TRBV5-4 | CASRLVSGELFF | TGTGCCAGCAGACTAGTTTCCGGGGAGCTGTTTTTT
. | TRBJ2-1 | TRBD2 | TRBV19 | CASSIDGTSAYNEQFF | TGTGCCAGTAGTATAGACGGGACTAGCGCCTACAATGAGCAGTTCTTC
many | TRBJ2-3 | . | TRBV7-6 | CASSLEQSPDTQYF | TGTGCCAGCAGCTTAGAACAATCCCCAGATACGCAGTATTTT
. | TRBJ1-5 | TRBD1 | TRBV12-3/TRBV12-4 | CASRSGQGAKWPRHF | TGTGCCAGCAGGTCGGGACAGGGGGCGAAATGGCCCCGGCATTTT
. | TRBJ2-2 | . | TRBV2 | CASSEIGQGELFF | TGTGCCAGCAGTGAAATCGGCCAGGGGGAGCTGTTTTTT
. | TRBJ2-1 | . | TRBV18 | CASSPLGENEQFF | TGTGCCAGCTCACCCTTGGGGGAGAATGAGCAGTTCTTC
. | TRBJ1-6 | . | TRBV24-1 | CATSDLSRNSPLHF | TGTGCCACCAGTGACCTCAGCCGGAATTCACCCCTCCACTTT
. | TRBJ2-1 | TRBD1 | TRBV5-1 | CASSPDRGHEQFF | TGCGCCAGCAGCCCCGACAGGGGCCATGAGCAGTTCTTC
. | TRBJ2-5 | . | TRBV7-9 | CASSPIGQGQETQYF | TGTGCCAGCAGCCCAATTGGGCAGGGCCAAGAGACCCAGTACTTC
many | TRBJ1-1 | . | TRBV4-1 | CASSQLIQAYTEAFF | TGCGCCAGCAGCCAATTAATACAAGCCTACACTGAAGCTTTCTTT